This T cell receptor (beta chain) was sequenced during a study of the immune and genomic landscape of osteosarcoma (dated by TCRdb to about 2020). Study-wide context: The overall cohort was composed of a few dozen pediatric and adult patients with high-grade osteosarcoma, and a median age at diagnosis of around 30 years (range roughly 5-81) was recorded. The cohort was enriched for poor-risk disease, with 73% showing unfavorable pathologic response to standard therapy and approximately 67% deceased. In the overall cohort, roughly three fifths of patients were male, and approximately 78% had localized disease at diagnosis. To define immunogenic potential, the study profiled osteosarcoma specimens using whole genome, RNA and T-cell receptor sequencing along with immunohistochemistry and reverse phase protein arrays. To characterize the osteosarcoma immunogenomic landscape, TCR sequencing results were integrated with transcriptome, protein array and immunostaining data. The goal of the study was to explain why immune checkpoint inhibitors show limited clinical activity in osteosarcoma. A few patients contributed a couple of samples from the same tumor site.

Overall study outcomes, separate from this receptor: Overall, productive TCR clonality was low, with a mean of 0.09 and a maximum of 0.3, which suggests limited clonal expansion of T cells. Although TCR productive clonality was higher in the immune-hot C3 cluster than in the cold C1 cluster, TCR productive clonality was still low overall. Clonality benchmarks came from external normal skin and healthy peripheral blood data rather than matched normal tissue. Because osteosarcoma is rare and all possible samples were collected, sample size was not determined by any statistical method. In five cases, the repertoire was dominated by a single hyperexpanded clone, and fewer than 100 T-cell clonotypes were detected in all five cases. Along with the frozen tumor specimens, matched blood was collected from just a couple of patients.

The tumors sampled were post-treatment primary, local recurrence and metastasis specimens taken from patients with a poor prognosis. Notes on this clone: No antigen is known for it. The record has no base qualities; no much larger clone is one base away.

The ImmunoSEQ Assay (Adaptive Biotechnologies) was used to immunosequence the CDR3 regions of the TCR beta chain. On the study's bioinformatics: TCRB rearrangements, read counts, read proportions and gene usage were exported through the ImmunoSEQ Analyzer platform. T-cell clonality was computed as 1 minus Pielou's evenness on productive rearrangements. In the clonal space homeostasis analysis, clonotypes were grouped as rare, small, medium, large or hyperexpanded (0.01 to 1 of the repertoire). TCR productive clonality was compared across immune clusters C1, C2 and C3 using the Wilcoxon rank sum test. TCRdb provides this immuneACCESS table in a form limited to in-frame rearrangements. Some clones are lacking; in checked studies, under half of them reflect an unresolved V gene, and why the rest are absent is not known. Clone size and the V and J calls come from that table; the DNA yielded D and trimming. The table for this sample lists fewer than 3,500 clones; around 70% of them were counted only once. Jointly, the top ten make up around a sixth of the sample.

CDR3 length: 17 amino acids, cysteine to phenylalanine. The retained sequence is limited to the CDR3, 51 bases, with the frame set at the first base. V gives up 1 base and J gives up 6 bases, and the segment between their germline ends measures 16 bases. CDR1 and CDR2 (SEHNR, FQNEAQ) derive from the germline V gene (reference sequence). This TCR came from a man in his late teens or twenties with osteosarcoma. The age is the age at diagnosis. Sample: tumor tissue from a local recurrence in the femur. This specimen's cell subset or site label, interpreted: locally recurrent osteosarcoma tumor. Recombination linked TRBV7-9 to TRBJ1-6; the D region possibly corresponds to TRBD1 (5 bases align). The CDR3 reads CASSLGFGRGRNSPLHF. The nucleotide sequence is TGTGCCAGCAGCTTAGGGTTTGGTCGGGGACGTAATTCACCCCTCCACTTT.